Shown below are 18 T cell receptor beta chains from a single sample sequenced in a study of T cells in localized non-small cell lung cancer. Data came from immunoSEQ multiplex PCR; TCRdb stores just in-frame clones and leaves some out. This sample carries 20,000 to 25,000 clones, 75% to 90% of them seen once, and the ten largest clones take roughly 6%. The material was peripheral blood, obtained before any cancer treatment. Receptors were obtained from a male donor older than 55 with stage II squamous cell lung carcinoma.

This clone was seen a single time. This chain joins TRBV7-9 and TRBJ2-3; tentatively, D is TRBD2 (6 bases). Germline V gene data show CDR1 as SEHNR and CDR2 as FQNEAQ (reference sequence). Trimming removed 4 bases from V and 4 bases from J, with 12 bases in between. This CDR3 is built from 14 residues. As DNA, the CDR3 is TGTGCCAGCAGCTACAAGGGACTCGCAGATACGCAGTATTTT. Encoded protein: CASSYKGLADTQYF.

This clone was counted once. This chain connects TRBV5-8 to TRBJ1-2; D perhaps matches TRBD1 (6 bases). Germline values: CDR1 SGHTS, CDR2 YDEGEE. The V end lost 6 bases, the J end lost 4 bases, and 16 bases lay between the germline ends. The CDR3 has 14 amino acids. CDR3 DNA sequence: TGTGCCAGCAAGGACAGCCAGATCGGCTATGGCTACACCTTC. This codes for CASKDSQIGYGYTF.

The rearrangement uses TRBV28 and TRBJ2-1, with D possibly matching TRBD2 (6 bases). Germline CDR1 is MDHEN and CDR2 is SYDVKM. V was pared by 4 bases and J by 15 bases, with 19 bases between. This CDR3 has 13 residues. The CDR3 nucleotides read TGTGCCAGCAGTTCCAATCCGGGACTCTCGGCGTTCTTC. Protein: CASSSNPGLSAFF.

V and J are TRBV6-6 and TRBJ2-7; 7 nucleotides align to TRBD1. V lost 6 bases and J lost 5; bases outside the gene matches: 13. CDR3 length: 15 residues. The germline V gene has CDR1 MNHNY and CDR2 SVGAGI (reference sequence). CDR3 region: CASSPGTVNVHEQYF. The CDR3 DNA follows: TGTGCCAGCAGCCCCGGGACAGTAAACGTCCACGAGCAGTACTTC.

The genes are TRBV5-1 and TRBJ2-1; TRBD1 might be the D (5 bases). The V end lost 1 base, the J end lost 9 bases, and 5 bases lay between the germline ends. Germline values: CDR1 SGHRS, CDR2 YFSETQ. CDR3 length equals 11 residues. DNA for the CDR3: TGCGCCAGCAGCTTGACAGGTGAGCAGTTCTTC. Translated: CASSLTGEQFF.

V and J are TRBV18 and TRBJ2-1, with TRBD2 identical over 14 bases. Germline V CDR1 and CDR2: KGHSH, LQKENI. This CDR3 spans 19 amino acids. The V and J ends lost 3 bases and 0 bases, in that order; junction bases with no gene match: 7. The CDR3, as DNA: TGTGCCAGCTCACCCCCCGGACTAGCGGGAGGCCTCTCCTACAATGAGCAGTTCTTC. This codes for CASSPPGLAGGLSYNEQFF.

This sequence joins TRBV11-2 and TRBJ2-5; D could derive from TRBD1 or TRBD2 (5 bases each). The germline gives CDR1 SGHAT, CDR2 FQNNGV. The ends were cut back, 1 base at V and 4 bases at J, with 13 bases in the middle. This CDR3 has 15 amino acids. This CDR3 reads CASSLGGRQRETQYF. Here the CDR3 DNA reads TGTGCCAGCAGCTTAGGAGGGCGACAGAGAGAGACCCAGTACTTC.

To note about this clone: One end of the junction is discordant with germline, which a read error may explain. The chain recombines TRBV15 with TRBJ2-3; D possibly uses TRBD1 or TRBD2 (6 bases each). Germline V gives CDR1 LNHNV, CDR2 YYDKDF (reference sequence). The CDR3 contains 14 residues. CDR3 nucleotides: TGTGCCACCAGCACCGAGGGGTGGGGTCAGGGGAGGAGATTT. Encoded protein: CATSTEGWGQGRRF.

V and J are TRBV5-1 and TRBJ2-3; TRBD2 matches at 13 bases. The CDR3 sequence is 15 residues long. The germline CDR1 and CDR2 sequences are SGHRS and YFSETQ. Trimming cost V 4 bases and J 4 bases; bases outside gene matches: 3. In DNA form, the CDR3 reads TGCGCCAGCAGCGCCGGACTAGCGGGAGCAGATACGCAGTATTTT. Residues: CASSAGLAGADTQYF.

The chain employs TRBV7-3 and TRBJ2-3, with D tentatively TRBD2 (5 bases). The CDR3 is 16 amino acids. V shed 1 base and J shed 0 bases, with 11 bases lying between them. Germline CDR1 reads SGHTA; CDR2 reads FQGTGA. CDR3 bases: TGTGCCAGCAGCTTAAGGGCTAGCACTAGCACAGATACGCAGTATTTT. This translates into CASSLRASTSTDTQYF.

CDR3: CASSRGLTGELFF. Written as DNA, the CDR3 is TGTGCCAGCAGCCGGGGGTTGACCGGGGAGCTGTTTTTT. The chain joins TRBV2 to TRBJ2-2, with TRBD2 as a possible D gene (6 bases). The germline V gene encodes CDR1 SNHLY and CDR2 FYNNEI. Trimming cost V 6 bases and J 5 bases, with 10 bases left between them. The CDR3 is made up of 13 amino acids.

The genes are TRBV5-4 and TRBJ1-2; the D is unclear. CDR1 is SGHNT and CDR2 is YYREEE in the germline V gene (reference sequence). The CDR3 contains 13 residues. The V end lost 5 bases, the J end lost 4 bases, and 12 bases lay between the germline ends. The CDR3 sequence is CASSPAGSYGYTF. For the CDR3, the DNA is TGTGCCAGCAGTCCGGCGGGGTCCTATGGCTACACCTTC.

The chain uses TRBV7-2 and TRBJ2-7; TRBD2 agrees at 13 bases. The germline V gene has CDR1 SGHTA and CDR2 FQGNSA. The CDR3 contains 17 residues. The junction had 6 bases not matched to a gene; V was cut back by 4 bases and J by 0 bases. For the CDR3, the DNA is TGTGCCAGCAGCTCGGGACTAGCGGGAACCATCTCCTACGAGCAGTACTTC. Translating gives CASSSGLAGTISYEQYF.

The chain has TRBV29-1 and TRBJ1-1, with 7 positions matching TRBD1. V shed 6 bases and J 5 bases; nucleotides not matched to a gene: 6. Germline CDR1 reads SQVTM; CDR2 reads ANQGSEA. The CDR3 is 12 residues long. The CDR3 DNA reads TGCAGCGTCGGTAAACAGGGGACTGAAGCTTTCTTT. This gives the protein CSVGKQGTEAFF.

The rearrangement links TRBV2 to TRBJ2-1; no clear D. Germline V CDR1 and CDR2: SNHLY, FYNNEI. Trimming removed 3 bases at V and 4 bases at J, with 7 bases between. The CDR3 extends over 13 amino acids. CDR3 in DNA: TGTGCCAGCAGTGAGGTAGATTACAATGAGCAGTTCTTC. As protein: CASSEVDYNEQFF.

This chain's CDR3 is CAWSVPPGLAGSYEQYF. The CDR3 DNA reads TGTGCCTGGAGTGTTCCCCCAGGACTAGCGGGCTCCTACGAGCAGTACTTC. The chain uses TRBV30 and TRBJ2-7, with 11 bases that match TRBD2. Germline V CDR1 and CDR2: GTSNPN, SVGIG (reference sequence). Trimming took 0 bases from V and 0 from J; bases not matched to a gene: 7. The CDR3 is made up of 17 amino acids.

This chain links TRBV12-2 with TRBJ2-2; TRBD2, as called in the table, went unchecked against the DNA. TRBV12-2 is noted as a pseudogene. The CDR3 totals 18 residues. This chain's CDR3 is CASRLGVGGSLNTGELFF. CDR3 DNA: TGTGCAAGTCGCTTAGGTGTAGGCGGGAGCCTCAACACCGGGGAGCTGTTTTTT.

The chain has TRBV5-1 and TRBJ2-2, with 8 bases lining up with TRBD2. There are 15 residues in the CDR3. Germline V gene data show CDR1 as SGHRS and CDR2 as YFSETQ. Trimming took 5 bases from V and 3 from J; bases not matched to a gene: 6. The CDR3 DNA sequence: TGCGCCAGCAGAATCAGCGGGGGTTACACCGGGGAGCTGTTTTTT. Translation gives CASRISGGYTGELFF.